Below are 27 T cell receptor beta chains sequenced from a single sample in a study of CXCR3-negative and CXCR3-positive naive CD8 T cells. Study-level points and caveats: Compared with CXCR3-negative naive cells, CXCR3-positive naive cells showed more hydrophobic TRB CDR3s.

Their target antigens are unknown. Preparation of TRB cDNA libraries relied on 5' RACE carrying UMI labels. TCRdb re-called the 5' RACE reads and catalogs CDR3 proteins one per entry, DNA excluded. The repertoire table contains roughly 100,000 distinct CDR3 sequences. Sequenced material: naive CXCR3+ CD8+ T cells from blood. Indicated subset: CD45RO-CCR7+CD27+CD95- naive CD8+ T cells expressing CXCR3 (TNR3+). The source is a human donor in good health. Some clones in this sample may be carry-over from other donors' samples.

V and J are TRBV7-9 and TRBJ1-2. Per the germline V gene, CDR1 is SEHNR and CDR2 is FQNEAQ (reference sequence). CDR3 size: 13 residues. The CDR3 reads CASSLGQTHGYTF.

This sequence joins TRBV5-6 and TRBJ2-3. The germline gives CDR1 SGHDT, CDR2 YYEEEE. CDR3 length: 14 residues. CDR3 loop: CASSLVIATSTQYF.

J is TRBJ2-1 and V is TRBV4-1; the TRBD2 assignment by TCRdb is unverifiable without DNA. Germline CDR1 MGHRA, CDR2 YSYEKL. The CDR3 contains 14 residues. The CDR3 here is CASSQGLALSEQFF.

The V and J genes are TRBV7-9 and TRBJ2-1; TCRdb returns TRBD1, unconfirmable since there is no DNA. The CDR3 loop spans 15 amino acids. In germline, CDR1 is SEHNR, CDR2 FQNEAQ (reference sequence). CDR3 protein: CASSLGQGVDNEQFF.

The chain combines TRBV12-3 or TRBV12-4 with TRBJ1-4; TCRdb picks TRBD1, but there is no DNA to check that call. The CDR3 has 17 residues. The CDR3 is CASQSGQGRRGEEKLFF.

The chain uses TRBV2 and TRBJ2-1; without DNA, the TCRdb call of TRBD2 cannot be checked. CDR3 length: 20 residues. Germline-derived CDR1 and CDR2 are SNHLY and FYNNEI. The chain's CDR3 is CASSERTGTSGRKFRNEQFF. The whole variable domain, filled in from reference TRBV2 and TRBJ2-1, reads EPEVTQTPSHQVTQMGQEVILRCVPISNHLYFYWYRQILGQKVEFLVSFYNNEISEKSEIFDDQFSVERPDGSNFTLKIRSTKLEDSAMYFCASSERTGTSGRKFRNEQFFGPGTRLTVL.

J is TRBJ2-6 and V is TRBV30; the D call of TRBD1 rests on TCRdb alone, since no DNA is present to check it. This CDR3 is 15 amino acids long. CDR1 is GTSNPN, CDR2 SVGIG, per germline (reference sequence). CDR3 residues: CAWSTGHSGANVLTF.

CDR3 protein: CSVQIPGLREPTIYF. The chain links TRBV29-1 to TRBJ1-3. Germline lookup yields CDR1 SQVTM and CDR2 ANQGSEA. This CDR3 comprises 15 residues.

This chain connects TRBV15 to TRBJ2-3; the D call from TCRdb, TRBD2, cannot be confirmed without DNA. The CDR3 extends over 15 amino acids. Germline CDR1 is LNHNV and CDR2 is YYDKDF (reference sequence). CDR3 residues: CATSSSSGRANTQYF.

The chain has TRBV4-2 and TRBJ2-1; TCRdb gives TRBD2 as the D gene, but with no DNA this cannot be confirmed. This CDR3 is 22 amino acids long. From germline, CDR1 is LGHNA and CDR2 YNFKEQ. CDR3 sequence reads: CASSQEIGASGMVEVFYNEQFF.

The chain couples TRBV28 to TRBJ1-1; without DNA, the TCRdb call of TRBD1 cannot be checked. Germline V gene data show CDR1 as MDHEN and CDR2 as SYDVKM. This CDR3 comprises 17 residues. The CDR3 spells CASTRPAGAGGYTEAFF.

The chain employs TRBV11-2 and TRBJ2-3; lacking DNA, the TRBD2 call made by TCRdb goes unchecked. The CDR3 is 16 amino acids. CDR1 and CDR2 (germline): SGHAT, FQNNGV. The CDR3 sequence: CATSLAGSLSPDTQYF.

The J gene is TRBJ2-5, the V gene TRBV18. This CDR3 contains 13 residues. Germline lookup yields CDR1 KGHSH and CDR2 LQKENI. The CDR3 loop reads CASSPPVEETQYF. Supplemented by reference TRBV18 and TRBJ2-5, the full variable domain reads NAGVMQNPRHLVRRRGQEARLRCSPMKGHSHVYWYRQLPEEGLKFMVYLQKENIIDESGMPKERFSAEFPKEGPSILRIQQVVRGDSAAYFCASSPPVEETQYFGPGTRLLVL.

The CDR3 sequence: CASSIDLSTGRRYEQYF. The J gene is TRBJ2-7, the V gene TRBV19; TCRdb picks TRBD1, but there is no DNA to check that call. The CDR3 loop spans 17 amino acids. Germline CDR1 LNHDA, CDR2 SQIVND (reference sequence). Using reference TRBV19 and TRBJ2-7 for the parts outside the CDR3, the full variable domain is DGGITQSPKYLFRKEGQNVTLSCEQNLNHDAMYWYRQDPGQGLRLIYYSQIVNDFQKGDIAEGYSVSREKKESFPLTVTSAQKNPTAFYLCASSIDLSTGRRYEQYFGPGTRLTVT.

CDR3 sequence reads: CASSESLYTGELFF. The chain has TRBV2 and TRBJ2-2. CDR1 and CDR2 from the germline V gene are SNHLY and FYNNEI. The CDR3 contains 14 residues.

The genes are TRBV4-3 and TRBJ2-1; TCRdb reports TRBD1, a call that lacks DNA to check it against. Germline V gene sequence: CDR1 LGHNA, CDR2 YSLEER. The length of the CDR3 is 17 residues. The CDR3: CASSQDPGTNSYNEQFF.

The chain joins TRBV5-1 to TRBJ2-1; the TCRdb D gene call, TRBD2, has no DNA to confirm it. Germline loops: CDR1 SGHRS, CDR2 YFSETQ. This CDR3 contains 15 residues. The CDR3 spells CASSWGLAGENEQFF.

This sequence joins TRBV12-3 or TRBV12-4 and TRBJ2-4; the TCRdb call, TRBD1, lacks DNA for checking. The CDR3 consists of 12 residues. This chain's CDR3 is CASSPRGQLQYF.

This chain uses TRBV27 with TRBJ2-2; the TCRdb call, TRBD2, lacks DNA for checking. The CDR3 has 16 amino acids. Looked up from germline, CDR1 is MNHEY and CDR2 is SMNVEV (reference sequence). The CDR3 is CASSSTSGRNTGELFF.

The CDR3 spells CASSQDRGSPYQPQHF. The chain couples TRBV4-1 to TRBJ1-5; the D gene TCRdb calls, TRBD1, cannot be checked with no DNA. Germline CDR1 and CDR2: MGHRA and YSYEKL. This CDR3 is built from 16 residues.

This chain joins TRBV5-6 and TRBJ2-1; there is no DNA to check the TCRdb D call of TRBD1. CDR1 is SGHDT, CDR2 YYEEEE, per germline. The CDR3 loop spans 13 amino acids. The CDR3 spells CASKSGTVNEQFF. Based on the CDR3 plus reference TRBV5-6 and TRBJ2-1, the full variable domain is DAGVTQSPTHLIKTRGQQVTLRCSPKSGHDTVSWYQQALGQGPQFIFQYYEEEERQRGNFPDRFSGHQFPNYSSELNVNALLLGDSALYLCASKSGTVNEQFFGPGTRLTVL.

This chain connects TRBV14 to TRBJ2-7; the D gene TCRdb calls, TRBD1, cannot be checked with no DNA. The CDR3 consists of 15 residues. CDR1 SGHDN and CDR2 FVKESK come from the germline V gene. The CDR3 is CASSHRDLSPYEQYF. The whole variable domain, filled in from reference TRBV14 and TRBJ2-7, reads EAGVTQFPSHSVIEKGQTVTLRCDPISGHDNLYWYRRVMGKEIKFLLHFVKESKQDESGMPNNRFLAERTGGTYSTLKVQPAELEDSGVYFCASSHRDLSPYEQYFGPGTRLTVT.

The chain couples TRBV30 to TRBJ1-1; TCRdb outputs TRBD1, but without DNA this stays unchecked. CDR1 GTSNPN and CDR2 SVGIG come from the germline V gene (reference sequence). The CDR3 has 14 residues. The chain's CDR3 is CAWSLGQGNTEALF.

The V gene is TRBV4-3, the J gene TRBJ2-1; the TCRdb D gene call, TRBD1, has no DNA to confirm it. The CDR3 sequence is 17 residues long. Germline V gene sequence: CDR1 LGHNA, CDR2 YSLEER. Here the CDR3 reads CASSPGARAPPYNEQFF.

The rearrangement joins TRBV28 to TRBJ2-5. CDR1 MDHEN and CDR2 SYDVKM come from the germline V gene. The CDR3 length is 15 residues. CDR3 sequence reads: CASSATALTQETQYF.

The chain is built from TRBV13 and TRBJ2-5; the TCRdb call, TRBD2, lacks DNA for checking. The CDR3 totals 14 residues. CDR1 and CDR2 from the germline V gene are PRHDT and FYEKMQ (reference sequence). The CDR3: CASSLEGLLETQYF.

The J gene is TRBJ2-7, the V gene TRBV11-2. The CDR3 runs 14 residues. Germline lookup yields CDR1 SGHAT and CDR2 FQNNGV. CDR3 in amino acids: CASSYPMERSEQYF.